The 26 T cell receptor beta chains in this list originate from one sample, sequenced in a study of CD8+ T cells in alopecia areata. RNA was isolated and reverse transcribed to cDNA, the sequencing template. Some clones are missing from TCRdb's copy, which holds only in-frame ones; the method was immunoSEQ multiplex PCR. Here the sample spans approximately 180,000 clones, less than 80% being singletons. The material sequenced was CD8+ T cells sorted from blood, taken at week 0. The receptor set was obtained from a human donor with alopecia areata.

The chain recombines TRBV5-6 with TRBJ2-1; TRBD1 matches at 8 bases. Germline V gives CDR1 SGHDT, CDR2 YYEEEE. Unmatched junction bases numbered 4, after V lost 0 bases and J lost 8 bases. The length of the CDR3 is 14 residues. The CDR3 region has the DNA TGTGCCAGCAGCTTGGGGACAGGGACCCATGAGCAGTTCTTC. This sequence encodes CASSLGTGTHEQFF.

The chain has TRBV5-1 and TRBJ2-3; TRBD1 is a possible D gene (5 bases). Germline values: CDR1 SGHRS, CDR2 YFSETQ. V dropped 0 bases and J dropped 2 bases, with 19 bases sitting between them. The CDR3 contains 18 residues. CDR3 sequence reads: CASSLATRLRQSTDTQYF. The CDR3 nucleotides read TGCGCCAGCAGCTTGGCCACCAGACTGAGACAGTCCACAGATACGCAGTATTTT.

This clone turned up a few times. The chain links TRBV15 to TRBJ1-2; 12 bases match TRBD1. Germline V gives CDR1 LNHNV, CDR2 YYDKDF (reference sequence). This CDR3 comprises 15 residues. Trimming at V came to 1 base and at J to 6 bases, leaving 3 bases not matched to a gene. CDR3 DNA: TGTGCCACCAGCAGAGTTGGGACAGGGGGCGATGGCTACACCTTC. Its translation: CATSRVGTGGDGYTF.

The chain combines TRBV30 with TRBJ2-7; D ambiguous. CDR1 is GTSNPN, CDR2 SVGIG, per germline (reference sequence). The CDR3 totals 12 residues. V lost 0 bases to trimming and J lost 4 bases, with 7 bases between them. The CDR3 region is CAWSVSQYEQYF. The CDR3 DNA reads as TGTGCCTGGAGTGTAAGTCAGTACGAGCAGTACTTC.

This clone was recorded a few times. J is TRBJ1-2 and V is TRBV30; the match to TRBD1 covers 8 bases. Germline V gives CDR1 GTSNPN, CDR2 SVGIG (reference sequence). V gave up 3 bases and J gave up 2 bases; unmatched junction bases: 14. CDR3 size: 17 residues. CDR3 DNA sequence: TGTGCCTGGAGAGACCTTGACCGGGACAGGAAAAACTATGGCTACACCTTC. Translating it yields CAWRDLDRDRKNYGYTF.

V and J are TRBV13 and TRBJ2-7, with TRBD2 identical over 11 bases. The CDR3 is made up of 16 amino acids. V shed 5 bases and J 7 bases; nucleotides not matched to a gene: 13. CDR1 PRHDT and CDR2 FYEKMQ come from the germline V gene (reference sequence). The DNA of the CDR3 is TGTGCCAGCAGCGGGCGATCCGGGACTAGCGGACCTGAGCAGTACTTC. Translation: CASSGRSGTSGPEQYF.

The chain recombines TRBV19 with TRBJ2-1; D uncertain. CDR1 and CDR2 from the germline V gene are LNHDA and SQIVND (reference sequence). V lost 5 bases, J lost 6 bases, and 11 bases lay in between. The CDR3 contains 13 residues. The CDR3 region is CASSSLGGNEQFF. CDR3 in DNA: TGTGCCAGTAGTTCCCTTGGTGGCAATGAGCAGTTCTTC.

This clone was detected a few times. The chain joins TRBV7-9 to TRBJ2-5; tentative D call: TRBD2 (6 bases). Germline CDR1 reads SEHNR; CDR2 reads FQNEAQ (reference sequence). The CDR3 loop spans 15 amino acids. Trimming took 5 bases from V and 5 from J, leaving 18 bases between them. The DNA for the CDR3 is TGTGCCAGCAGCATAGGGCGGGCTAGCGTTGAGACCCAGTACTTC. Its translation is CASSIGRASVETQYF.

V is TRBV27 and J is TRBJ1-1, with a possible D match to TRBD1 (5 bases). The V gene lost 5 bases and the J gene lost 2 bases, with 12 bases spanning the gap. This CDR3 has 14 residues. The germline V gene has CDR1 MNHEY and CDR2 SMNVEV (reference sequence). The CDR3 DNA reads as TGTGCCAGCAGTCCCGGGACGGTAAACACTGAAGCTTTCTTT. This sequence encodes CASSPGTVNTEAFF.

The chain recombines TRBV19 with TRBJ1-1; D gene unclear. Per germline, CDR1 LNHDA and CDR2 SQIVND (reference sequence). The V end was cut by 3 bases, the J end by 5 bases, with 4 bases between. This CDR3 spans 11 amino acids. The CDR3 DNA reads as TGTGCCAGTAGTATGGGAACTGAAGCTTTCTTT. As protein: CASSMGTEAFF.

This chain joins TRBV2 and TRBJ2-2; 11 positions agree with TRBD2. This CDR3 contains 15 residues. Germline assignment: CDR1 SNHLY and CDR2 FYNNEI. V shed 7 bases and J 4 bases; nucleotides not matched to a gene: 5. CDR3 DNA: TGTGCCAGCACAACTAGCGGGGGACCCACCGGGGAGCTGTTTTTT. Translating gives CASTTSGGPTGELFF. The full variable domain, completed using reference TRBV2 and TRBJ2-2, is EPEVTQTPSHQVTQMGQEVILRCVPISNHLYFYWYRQILGQKVEFLVSFYNNEISEKSEIFDDQFSVERPDGSNFTLKIRSTKLEDSAMYFCASTTSGGPTGELFFGEGSRLTVL.

V usage is TRBV6-1 and J usage is TRBJ2-4; a possible D gene is TRBD2 (6 bases). The length of the CDR3 is 13 residues. Germline values: CDR1 MNHNS, CDR2 SASEGT. V was trimmed by 9 bases and J by 1 base, leaving 10 bases between them. The DNA of the CDR3 is TGTGCCAGTGGACGGGGGGCCAAAAACATTCAGTACTTC. Its translation: CASGRGAKNIQYF.

The gene calls are TRBV5-1 and TRBJ1-1, with TRBD1 as a possible D gene (5 bases). CDR1 SGHRS and CDR2 YFSETQ come from the germline V gene. This CDR3 has 14 residues. The V end lost 4 bases, the J end lost 2 bases, and 12 bases lay between the germline ends. The DNA for the CDR3 is TGCGCCAGCAGCCCCTGGAGGGGAAACACTGAAGCTTTCTTT. It encodes CASSPWRGNTEAFF.

V is TRBV4-1 and J is TRBJ2-4; D is unclear. Germline CDR1 is MGHRA and CDR2 is YSYEKL. The CDR3 runs to 14 residues. The V end was cut by 3 bases, the J end by 2 bases, with 8 bases between. CDR3 nucleotide sequence: TGCGCCAGCAGCCAGGGTCGGTCCAAAAACATTCAGTACTTC. It translates to CASSQGRSKNIQYF.

This rearrangement joins TRBV13 to TRBJ1-1; D unresolved. Trimming cost V 5 bases and J 3 bases, with 13 bases left between them. The CDR3 totals 14 residues. The germline gives CDR1 PRHDT, CDR2 FYEKMQ (reference sequence). The CDR3 sequence: CASSTSLGDTEAFF. The CDR3 DNA reads as TGTGCCAGCAGCACCTCTCTTGGGGACACTGAAGCTTTCTTT.

The rearrangement links TRBV2 to TRBJ2-2; 7 bases are shared with TRBD1. This CDR3 spans 15 amino acids. With 5 bases clipped from V and 2 bases from J, the junction kept 5 bases outside the gene matches. Germline CDR1 is SNHLY and CDR2 is FYNNEI. The CDR3, as DNA: TGTGCCAGCAGTTTCGGACAGGCCAACACCGGGGAGCTGTTTTTT. It specifies CASSFGQANTGELFF.

The chain carries TRBV6-1 and TRBJ2-6, with D tentatively TRBD1 (5 bases). This CDR3 contains 15 residues. The V end lost 4 bases, the J end lost 1 base, and 8 bases lay between the germline ends. Germline V lookup: CDR1 MNHNS, CDR2 SASEGT. This CDR3 is CASSARTSGANVLTF. As DNA, the CDR3 is TGTGCCAGCAGTGCCCGGACATCTGGGGCCAACGTCCTGACTTTC.

The chain employs TRBV29-1 and TRBJ1-2; possible D gene TRBD1, 6 bases. The CDR3 is 11 amino acids. Trimming took off 5 bases at V and 7 bases at J, with 11 bases between the two ends. Per germline, CDR1 SQVTM and CDR2 ANQGSEA. The CDR3 DNA follows: TGCAGCGTTCCGGGGGCGGGTGGCTACACCTTC. This codes for CSVPGAGGYTF.

This clone was counted a few times. The chain couples TRBV29-1 to TRBJ2-7, with 9 bases lining up with TRBD1. CDR1 is SQVTM, CDR2 ANQGSEA, per germline. The CDR3 runs to 13 residues. With V trimmed by 6 bases and J by 3 bases, 6 bases remained unmatched. The CDR3 bases are TGCAGCGTCCGGACAGGGGTGAACTACGAGCAGTACTTC. This gives the protein CSVRTGVNYEQYF.

The chain joins TRBV23-1 to TRBJ2-5; D is uncertain. TRBV23-1 is known as an ORF, though its function is uncertain. This CDR3 spans 15 amino acids. Trimming cost V 2 bases and J 0 bases, with 10 bases left between them. CDR3 loop: CASSQQRADQETQYF. CDR3 nucleotide sequence: TGCGCCAGCAGTCAACAAAGGGCCGACCAAGAGACCCAGTACTTC.

The J gene is TRBJ2-7, the V gene TRBV27; no firm D call. Germline V CDR1 and CDR2: MNHEY, SMNVEV (reference sequence). This CDR3 contains 15 residues. V lost 2 bases and J lost 2, with 13 bases in between. The CDR3 loop reads CASSLGSVKPYEQYF. CDR3 in DNA: TGTGCCAGCAGTTTAGGTTCCGTAAAGCCCTACGAGCAGTACTTC.

The CDR3 here is CASSPNPNLEARETQYF. As DNA, the CDR3 is TGCGCCAGCAGCCCGAACCCGAACCTGGAGGCCCGGGAGACCCAGTACTTC. The chain joins TRBV5-1 to TRBJ2-5, with a possible D match to TRBD2 (5 bases). V gave up 4 bases and J gave up 5 bases, with 24 bases separating them. Germline V gene data show CDR1 as SGHRS and CDR2 as YFSETQ. The CDR3 sequence is 17 residues long.

The rearrangement joins TRBV2 to TRBJ2-1; perhaps TRBD2 as D (6 bases). V was cut by 7 bases and J by 10 bases, with 11 bases left in between. Germline V gene sequence: CDR1 SNHLY, CDR2 FYNNEI. This CDR3 has 11 amino acids. The CDR3 region is CASTGGVEQFF. The CDR3 bases are TGTGCCAGCACTGGCGGGGTAGAGCAGTTCTTC.

The rearrangement links TRBV7-8 to TRBJ2-3, with 9 bases that match TRBD1. J gave up 6 bases and V 5 bases, and 9 bases lay outside the gene matches. CDR3 length: 15 amino acids. The germline gives CDR1 SGHVS, CDR2 FQNEAQ. CDR3 residues: CASSDWRTGEDTQYF. CDR3 sequence (DNA): TGTGCCAGCAGCGACTGGCGGACAGGGGAGGATACGCAGTATTTT.

V is TRBV11-1 and J is TRBJ2-2, with D unclear. The ends were cut back, 2 bases at V and 6 bases at J, with 1 base in the middle. The CDR3 totals 11 residues. The germline gives CDR1 SGHAT, CDR2 FQDESV (reference sequence). The DNA of the CDR3 is TGTGCCAGCAGCTTATCCGGGGAGCTGTTTTTT. It encodes CASSLSGELFF.

V and J are TRBV27 and TRBJ2-3, with a possible D match to TRBD2 (7 bases). The germline CDR1 and CDR2 sequences are MNHEY and SMNVEV (reference sequence). Trimming shortened V by 4 bases and J by 0 bases, and 14 bases separated the two germline ends. CDR3 length: 16 amino acids. The CDR3 loop is CASSWGGQGSTDTQYF. CDR3 sequence (DNA): TGTGCCAGCAGTTGGGGGGGGCAGGGTAGCACAGATACGCAGTATTTT.